The rows below give T cell receptor beta chains drawn from one sample of a study of cytomegalovirus exposure and HLA in healthy donors. The method was immunoSEQ multiplex PCR; TCRdb's version includes in-frame clones alone and lacks a portion of them. This sample's table has some 110,000 clones. Input material: PBMCs. The receptors shown here come from a middle-aged man in good health and CMV-seropositive. Each CDR3 is given with its conserved first and last residue. D genes are given only for firm matches.

D gene: TRBD1
J gene: TRBJ2-4
CDR3 length: 17
V gene: TRBV14
CDR3 DNA: TGTGCCAGCAGCCAAGTGGGACAGGGGCAACTAAAAAACATTCAGTACTTC
CDR3 protein: CASSQVGQGQLKNIQYF

D gene: -
J gene: TRBJ2-5
CDR3 length: 16
V gene: TRBV7-7
CDR3 DNA: TGTGCCAGCAGCCCCTACAGGGACCGGTCCTGGGAGACCCAGTACTTC
CDR3 protein: CASSPYRDRSWETQYF

D gene: -
J gene: TRBJ1-5
CDR3 length: 14
V gene: TRBV7-2
CDR3 DNA: TGTGCCAGCAGCTTGCGAAGTAGCAATCAGCCCCAGCATTTT
CDR3 protein: CASSLRSSNQPQHF

D gene: TRBD1
J gene: TRBJ1-5
CDR3 length: 17
V gene: TRBV7-9
CDR3 DNA: TGTGCCAGCAGCTCAGGGGGAACAGGGGTAGGAAATCAGCCCCAGCATTTT
CDR3 protein: CASSSGGTGVGNQPQHF

D gene: -
J gene: TRBJ2-1
CDR3 length: 11
V gene: TRBV29-1
CDR3 DNA: TGCAGCGTTGAAGGCAGGGATGAGCAGTTCTTC
CDR3 protein: CSVEGRDEQFF

D gene: -
J gene: TRBJ2-3
CDR3 length: 10
V gene: TRBV20-1
CDR3 DNA: TGCAGTGCTACTCTTAATACGCAGTATTTT
CDR3 protein: CSATLNTQYF

D gene: TRBD2
J gene: TRBJ2-5
CDR3 length: 17
V gene: TRBV7-9
CDR3 DNA: TGTGCCAGCAGCTTATCGGTAGCGGGAGGGTATCAAGAGACCCAGTACTTC
CDR3 protein: CASSLSVAGGYQETQYF

D gene: -
J gene: TRBJ1-5
CDR3 length: 14
V gene: TRBV15
CDR3 DNA: TGTGCCACCAGCAGAGGGGGAGACAATCAGCCCCAGCATTTT
CDR3 protein: CATSRGGDNQPQHF

D gene: TRBD2
J gene: TRBJ2-4
CDR3 length: 15
V gene: TRBV5-1
CDR3 DNA: TGCGCCAGCAGCTTGGTGTTAGGGGAGGGAAACATTCAGTACTTC
CDR3 protein: CASSLVLGEGNIQYF

D gene: -
J gene: TRBJ2-1
CDR3 length: 13
V gene: TRBV6-1
CDR3 DNA: TGTGCCAGCAGTGAGCTAGCACCCTGGGAGCAGTTCTTC
CDR3 protein: CASSELAPWEQFF

D gene: -
J gene: TRBJ1-1
CDR3 length: 11
V gene: TRBV6-6
CDR3 DNA: TGTGCCAGCAGTCTGTCTAATAGAGCTTTCTTT
CDR3 protein: CASSLSNRAFF

D gene: TRBD1
J gene: TRBJ1-4
CDR3 length: 15
V gene: TRBV28
CDR3 DNA: TGTGCCAGCAGTTTTAGGGACAGGGGTAATGAAAAACTGTTTTTT
CDR3 protein: CASSFRDRGNEKLFF

D gene: -
J gene: TRBJ1-3
CDR3 length: 14
V gene: TRBV19
CDR3 DNA: TGTGCCAGTAGTATCCAGGGTTCACGAAACACCATATATTTT
CDR3 protein: CASSIQGSRNTIYF

D gene: TRBD2
J gene: TRBJ2-3
CDR3 length: 15
V gene: TRBV29-1
CDR3 DNA: TGCAGCGTTTCGGGACTAGCGGGAGAGTTAGATACGCAGTATTTT
CDR3 protein: CSVSGLAGELDTQYF

D gene: -
J gene: TRBJ2-2
CDR3 length: 14
V gene: TRBV10-2
CDR3 DNA: TGCGCCAGCAGTCACCCCGGACTGACCGGGGAGCTGTTTTTT
CDR3 protein: CASSHPGLTGELFF

D gene: -
J gene: TRBJ1-4
CDR3 length: 15
V gene: TRBV5-4
CDR3 DNA: TGTGCCAGCAGCTTGGCCGGGGGAATTCAAGAAAAACTGTTTTTT
CDR3 protein: CASSLAGGIQEKLFF

D gene: TRBD2
J gene: TRBJ2-2
CDR3 length: 14
V gene: TRBV6-1
CDR3 DNA: TGTGCCAGCAGAAGCGGGAGCGGGACCGGGGAGCTGTTTTTT
CDR3 protein: CASRSGSGTGELFF